These 23 T cell receptor beta chains share one sample of origin, sequenced in a study of immune heterogeneity within non-small cell lung tumors. Multiplex PCR was performed with 32 V and 13 J primers, and it amplified TCR beta CDR3. TCRdb ran MiXCR on the multiplex PCR reads and lists one entry per CDR3 protein. The table shows some 5,000 distinct CDR3 sequences, with 33% occurring only once. Bulk tumor genomic DNA, 500 to 600 ng per sample, was used as template. Several widely spaced biopsies per primary tumor were taken during surgery. Undergoing curative surgery were patients whose non-small cell lung cancer was untreated and newly diagnosed. Input material: lung tumor tissue. The receptor source for this set is a woman between 45 and 60 years old with non-small cell lung cancer.

A remark on this clonotype: The CDR3 ends on some other residue instead of the conserved phenylalanine or tryptophan, so this is likely a read error. V usage is TRBV5-6 and J usage is TRBJ2-5; the match to TRBD2 covers 8 bases. Germline loops: CDR1 SGHDT, CDR2 YYEEEE. CDR3 length equals 15 residues. The V and J ends lost 5 bases and 3 bases, in that order; junction bases with no gene match: 9. The CDR3 here is CASSPRVAGKETQYS. The CDR3 DNA is TGTGCCAGCAGTCCCCGGGTAGCGGGAAAAGAGACCCAGTACTCC.

The chain combines TRBV20-1 with TRBJ1-2; D unresolved. Germline-derived CDR1 and CDR2 are DFQATT and SNEGSKA (reference sequence). V was clipped by 8 bases and J by 7 bases, with 14 bases between them. The CDR3 consists of 11 residues. The chain's CDR3 is CSSAALAGYTF. The CDR3 DNA reads TGCAGTTCGGCGGCTCTCGCTGGCTACACCTTC.

Within the sample, this clonotype is medium-sized. The V gene is TRBV20-1, the J gene TRBJ2-7; D call uncertain. CDR1 and CDR2 (germline): DFQATT, SNEGSKA (reference sequence). CDR3 length: 13 residues. The germline V and J ends were trimmed by 1 base and 5 bases, with 12 bases remaining between them. In nucleotides, the CDR3 is TGCAGTGCTAGAGGGAATTCCCTTGACGAGCAGTACTTC. It encodes CSARGNSLDEQYF.

The CDR3 loop is CAISEPGGRGIYGYTF. Written as DNA, the CDR3 is TGTGCCATCAGTGAGCCGGGAGGCCGCGGGATTTATGGCTACACCTTC. V usage is TRBV10-3 and J usage is TRBJ1-2, with D unresolved. The V gene's germline CDR1 is ENHRY and CDR2 SYGVKD. CDR3 length equals 16 residues. Trimming left V 2 bases short and J 5 bases short, with 18 bases between.

The rearrangement links TRBV10-1 to TRBJ2-1; no clear D. The V gene's germline CDR1 is WNHNN and CDR2 SYGVQD (reference sequence). V dropped 2 bases and J dropped 5 bases, with 13 bases sitting between them. The CDR3 loop spans 15 amino acids. This chain's CDR3 is CASSERSLGNNEQFF. CDR3 nucleotides: TGCGCCAGCAGTGAGAGGAGCTTAGGGAACAATGAGCAGTTCTTC.

This clonotype rates as medium-sized. This chain links TRBV20-1 with TRBJ2-3, with D unclear. V lost 4 bases and J lost 6, with 14 bases in between. The length of the CDR3 is 13 residues. CDR1 and CDR2 from the germline V gene are DFQATT and SNEGSKA (reference sequence). CDR3 residues: CSATESWIDTQYF. The CDR3 DNA reads as TGCAGTGCTACTGAAAGTTGGATTGATACGCAGTATTTT.

By sample share, this clonotype is medium-sized. The chain recombines TRBV6-4 with TRBJ2-7; D uncertain. CDR3 length: 14 amino acids. V lost 2 bases to trimming and J lost 2 bases, with 10 bases between them. Germline V CDR1 and CDR2: MRHNA, SNTAGT. This chain's CDR3 is CASSDRVVAYEQYF. The CDR3 bases are TGTGCCAGCAGTGACAGGGTCGTCGCCTACGAGCAGTACTTC.

This clonotype is deemed medium-sized (0.01 to 0.1%). The chain joins TRBV7-8 to TRBJ2-3, with D perhaps given as TRBD1 or TRBD2 (6 bases each). The length of the CDR3 is 14 residues. V was pared by 4 bases and J by 6 bases, with 14 bases between. CDR1 and CDR2 (germline): SGHVS, FQNEAQ. CDR3: CASSSRGPGDTQYF. DNA of the CDR3: TGTGCCAGCAGCTCTCGGGGGCCGGGCGATACGCAGTATTTT.

In its sample, this clonotype is medium-sized. The chain employs TRBV15 and TRBJ2-1; D gene uncertain. Trimming took off 0 bases at V and 2 bases at J, with 11 bases between the two ends. The CDR3 runs to 16 residues. The V gene's germline CDR1 is LNHNV and CDR2 YYDKDF (reference sequence). The CDR3 sequence: CATSRDIGPPYNEQFF. CDR3 DNA sequence: TGTGCCACCAGCAGAGATATAGGACCACCCTACAATGAGCAGTTCTTC. The whole variable domain, remainder taken from reference TRBV15 and TRBJ2-1, is DAMVIQNPRYQVTQFGKPVTLSCSQTLNHNVMYWYQQKSSQAPKLLFHYYDKDFNNEADTPDNFQSRRPNTSFCFLDIRSPGLGDTAMYLCATSRDIGPPYNEQFFGPGTRLTVL.

This clonotype occurred a few times. The chain has TRBV4-1 and TRBJ2-1, with 7 bases matching TRBD1. CDR1 and CDR2 from the germline V gene are MGHRA and YSYEKL. The CDR3 spans 16 residues. The trim removed 5 bases at V and 2 bases at J, leaving 9 bases unmatched. The CDR3 loop reads CASSTHQGDPYNEQFF. CDR3 in DNA: TGCGCCAGCAGCACCCACCAGGGGGACCCCTACAATGAGCAGTTCTTC.

The chain has TRBV6-1 and TRBJ1-2; maybe TRBD1 (5 bases). CDR1 is MNHNS, CDR2 SASEGT, per germline. CDR3 size: 16 residues. V gave up 6 bases and J gave up 4 bases, with 21 bases separating them. CDR3 nucleotide sequence: TGTGCCAGCAGGGGGTATTCAGGGTCTCCCCTCTATGGCTACACCTTC. It yields the protein CASRGYSGSPLYGYTF.

This clonotype is medium-sized by share. The rearrangement uses TRBV19 and TRBJ1-5; no clear D. Trimming removed 7 bases at V and 5 bases at J, with 6 bases between. This CDR3 has 11 residues. The germline V gene encodes CDR1 LNHDA and CDR2 SQIVND (reference sequence). CDR3 nucleotides: TGTGCCAGTAAGGAGGATCAGCCCCAGCATTTT. It translates to CASKEDQPQHF.

This chain joins TRBV19 and TRBJ2-2; D call uncertain. Deletions cut 3 bases from V and 6 bases from J, with 5 bases between. This CDR3 is 12 amino acids long. Looked up from germline, CDR1 is LNHDA and CDR2 is SQIVND (reference sequence). The CDR3 reads CASSIGPGELFF. The CDR3 DNA is TGTGCCAGTAGTATCGGCCCCGGGGAGCTGTTTTTT.

By share, this clonotype counts as medium-sized. The genes are TRBV5-1 and TRBJ2-3; weak D call: TRBD1 (6 bases). This CDR3 comprises 15 residues. Trimming removed 4 bases at V and 0 bases at J, with 12 bases between. Germline CDR1 SGHRS, CDR2 YFSETQ. CDR3 sequence reads: CASSGGQTSTDTQYF. CDR3 coding DNA: TGCGCCAGCAGCGGCGGACAGACTAGCACAGATACGCAGTATTTT.

This clonotype ranks as medium-sized. V is TRBV6-2 or TRBV6-3 and J is TRBJ1-2; no clear D gene. The CDR3 loop spans 14 amino acids. CDR1 is MNHEY and CDR2 is SVGEGT in the germline V gene. V lost 3 bases, J lost 4 bases, and 12 bases lay in between. CDR3 in amino acids: CASSYGGVSYGYTF. The CDR3 bases are TGTGCCAGCAGTTATGGCGGGGTGAGCTATGGCTACACCTTC.

Judged by abundance, this clonotype is medium-sized (0.01 to 0.1%). The CDR3 here is CASRPGQGEFQPQHF. The CDR3 nucleotides are TGTGCCAGCAGGCCTGGACAGGGTGAATTTCAGCCCCAGCATTTT. This rearrangement joins TRBV28 to TRBJ1-5; 8 positions match TRBD1. This CDR3 has 15 residues. CDR1 is MDHEN, CDR2 SYDVKM, per germline. Trimming at V came to 6 bases and at J to 6 bases, leaving 10 bases not matched to a gene.

Remarks on this clonotype: A much larger clone differs by one base, so this may be a read error. The chain couples TRBV15 to TRBJ2-1; either TRBD1 or TRBD2 may fit D (6 bases each). V was cut by 6 bases and J by 5 bases, with 14 bases left in between. The CDR3 has 14 residues. CDR1 and CDR2 from the germline V gene are LNHNV and YYDKDF (reference sequence). CDR3 nucleotide sequence: TGTGCCACCAGTGGTTCGGGGGCAAACAATGAGCAGTTCTTC. Its protein product is CATSGSGANNEQFF.

By proportion, this clonotype is medium-sized (0.01 to 0.1%). The chain is built from TRBV3-1 and TRBJ2-2, with D perhaps TRBD1 (6 bases). The CDR3 runs to 13 residues. Germline V gene lookup returns CDR1 LGHDT and CDR2 YNNKEL (reference sequence). Deletions cut 3 bases from V and 8 bases from J, with 10 bases between. In DNA form, the CDR3 reads TGTGCCAGCAGCCAGGCCGGGACAGGGGAGCTGTTTTTT. Protein: CASSQAGTGELFF.

The chain has TRBV15 and TRBJ2-5; no reliable D call. Germline loops: CDR1 LNHNV, CDR2 YYDKDF (reference sequence). Trimming took off 0 bases at V and 1 base at J, with 0 bases between the two ends. This CDR3 contains 12 residues. CDR3 residues: CATSRDQETQYF. CDR3 coding DNA: TGTGCCACCAGCAGAGACCAAGAGACCCAGTACTTC. The variable domain in full, completed from reference TRBV15 and TRBJ2-5, reads DAMVIQNPRYQVTQFGKPVTLSCSQTLNHNVMYWYQQKSSQAPKLLFHYYDKDFNNEADTPDNFQSRRPNTSFCFLDIRSPGLGDTAMYLCATSRDQETQYFGPGTRLLVL.

V usage is TRBV11-3 and J usage is TRBJ1-1; D uncertain. V dropped 4 bases and J dropped 2 bases, with 14 bases sitting between them. The CDR3 sequence is 15 residues long. Germline-derived CDR1 and CDR2 are SGHNT and YENEEA. The CDR3 here is CASSYSEVFNTEAFF. CDR3 in DNA: TGTGCCAGCAGCTACTCGGAGGTGTTTAACACTGAAGCTTTCTTT.

This clonotype was recorded a few times. CDR3 DNA: TGTGCCAGCAGTTACGGGGACGGAGTCGCTTTCTTT. Its protein product is CASSYGDGVAFF. The V call is TRBV6-5, the J call TRBJ1-1, with TRBD1 as a possible D gene (5 bases). CDR1 and CDR2 from the germline V gene are MNHEY and SVGAGI. This CDR3 region has 12 residues. Trimming removed 2 bases at V and 11 bases at J, with 12 bases between.

By share of the sample, this clonotype is medium-sized. The chain has TRBV7-8 and TRBJ1-2, with no clear D. V lost 5 bases to trimming and J lost 8 bases, with 18 bases between them. The CDR3 covers 14 residues. CDR1 and CDR2 from the germline V gene are SGHVS and FQNEAQ. CDR3 DNA: TGTGCCAGCAGCCTAACTCCAATAAGATACGGCTACACCTTC. Translation gives CASSLTPIRYGYTF.

This clonotype was found a few times. The V gene is TRBV28, the J gene TRBJ1-5; 7 positions agree with TRBD1. Germline V gives CDR1 MDHEN, CDR2 SYDVKM. The CDR3 sequence is 18 residues long. V shed 3 bases and J 2 bases; nucleotides not matched to a gene: 13. The CDR3 is CASSFLSTGDIGNQPQHF. In DNA form, the CDR3 reads TGTGCCAGCAGTTTTTTGTCTACAGGGGATATCGGCAATCAGCCCCAGCATTTT. The whole variable domain, remainder taken from reference TRBV28 and TRBJ1-5, is DVKVTQSSRYLVKRTGEKVFLECVQDMDHENMFWYRQDPGLGLRLIYFSYDVKMKEKGDIPEGYSVSREKKERFSLILESASTNQTSMYLCASSFLSTGDIGNQPQHFGDGTRLSIL.